Listed below are T cell receptor beta chains from one sample, sequenced in a study of T cell repertoires in cytomegalovirus infection. These receptors' antigens are unknown. TCRdb analysed the reads with MiXCR anew, one entry per CDR3 protein. The sample lists about half a million distinct CDR3 sequences, 42% occurring once. Material: cultured PBMCs, obtained from culture after CMV antigen stimulation. The source of these receptors is a human donor in good health (CMV status not recorded). Some clones in this sample may be carry-over from other donors' samples. Each CDR3 is given with its conserved first and last residue. D genes are given only for firm matches. Part of the rows lack a size; the others show once, few, many or a class for expanded clones.

abundance: NA; j_gene: TRBJ1-6; v_gene: TRBV27; d_gene: TRBD1; CDR3aa: CASSNWDRANSPLHF; CDR3nt: TGTGCCAGCAGCAATTGGGACAGGGCTAATTCACCCCTCCACTTT
abundance: many; j_gene: TRBJ2-5; v_gene: TRBV7-2; d_gene: TRBD2; CDR3aa: CASSGRTSGKETQYF; CDR3nt: TGTGCCAGCAGCGGCAGGACTAGCGGGAAGGAGACCCAGTACTTC
abundance: NA; j_gene: TRBJ2-1; v_gene: TRBV27; d_gene: NA; CDR3aa: CASSLEAGGSGEQFF; CDR3nt: TGTGCCAGCAGTTTAGAGGCAGGGGGGTCGGGTGAGCAGTTCTTC
abundance: NA; j_gene: TRBJ2-1; v_gene: TRBV6-5; d_gene: TRBD2; CDR3aa: CASSYGGRATDEQFF; CDR3nt: TGTGCCAGCAGTTACGGCGGGAGGGCGACGGATGAGCAGTTCTTC
abundance: many; j_gene: TRBJ1-2; v_gene: TRBV7-2; d_gene: NA; CDR3aa: CASSPGTPYGYTF; CDR3nt: TGTGCCAGCAGTCCCGGGACGCCCTATGGCTACACCTTC
abundance: NA; j_gene: TRBJ2-3; v_gene: TRBV7-4; d_gene: NA; CDR3aa: CASSSRRSLGATQYF; CDR3nt: TGTGCCAGCAGCTCTCGTCGTTCCCTTGGGGCTACGCAGTATTTT
abundance: NA; j_gene: TRBJ2-7; v_gene: TRBV19; d_gene: NA; CDR3aa: CASSSGTSIRQYF; CDR3nt: TGTGCCAGTAGTTCCGGGACCTCCATACGGCAGTACTTC
abundance: NA; j_gene: TRBJ2-1; v_gene: TRBV6-2/TRBV6-3; d_gene: TRBD1; CDR3aa: CASSSPPTKDRGWWLNEQFF; CDR3nt: TGTGCCAGCAGTTCCCCCCCGACCAAGGACAGGGGATGGTGGCTCAATGAGCAGTTCTTC
abundance: NA; j_gene: TRBJ1-1; v_gene: TRBV11-2; d_gene: NA; CDR3aa: CASSLVAGRRTEAFF; CDR3nt: TGTGCCAGCAGCTTAGTGGCAGGGCGAAGGACTGAAGCTTTCTTT
abundance: few; j_gene: TRBJ1-1; v_gene: TRBV12-3/TRBV12-4; d_gene: NA; CDR3aa: CASSMHDREAFF; CDR3nt: TGTGCCAGCAGTATGCACGACAGGGAAGCTTTCTTT
abundance: NA; j_gene: TRBJ2-3; v_gene: TRBV20-1; d_gene: TRBD1; CDR3aa: CSARTGGTQDTQYF; CDR3nt: TGCAGTGCTAGGACAGGGGGGACCCAAGATACGCAGTATTTT
abundance: NA; j_gene: TRBJ2-7; v_gene: TRBV4-1; d_gene: TRBD2; CDR3aa: CASSHGTSGSYEQYF; CDR3nt: TGCGCCAGCAGCCATGGGACTAGCGGTTCCTACGAGCAGTACTTC
abundance: NA; j_gene: TRBJ1-2; v_gene: TRBV19; d_gene: NA; CDR3aa: CASSMNNYGYTF; CDR3nt: TGTGCCAGTAGTATGAACAACTATGGCTACACCTTC
abundance: few; j_gene: TRBJ2-5; v_gene: TRBV7-2; d_gene: NA; CDR3aa: CASSSTNGWGTQYF; CDR3nt: TGTGCCAGCAGCTCCACGAACGGCTGGGGGACCCAGTACTTC
abundance: NA; j_gene: TRBJ2-2; v_gene: TRBV6-2/TRBV6-3; d_gene: NA; CDR3aa: CASSRNRAGELFF; CDR3nt: TGTGCCAGCAGCCGAAATAGGGCCGGGGAGCTGTTTTTT
abundance: NA; j_gene: TRBJ2-2; v_gene: TRBV12-3/TRBV12-4; d_gene: TRBD2; CDR3aa: CASRPTSGAYTGELFF; CDR3nt: TGTGCCAGCAGGCCTACTAGCGGGGCCTACACCGGGGAGCTGTTTTTT
abundance: NA; j_gene: TRBJ1-5; v_gene: TRBV27; d_gene: TRBD1; CDR3aa: CASSLDRGANQPQHF; CDR3nt: TGTGCCAGCAGTCTCGACAGGGGGGCCAATCAGCCCCAGCATTTT
abundance: NA; j_gene: TRBJ2-1; v_gene: TRBV7-9; d_gene: NA; CDR3aa: CASSSTRGSHGEQFF; CDR3nt: TGTGCCAGCAGCTCGACAAGGGGCAGTCATGGTGAGCAGTTCTTC